Listed here is a single TCR beta chain. Its target is unknown. Primers for the PCR totalled 60 Vbeta and 13 Jbeta. Here immunoSEQ multiplex PCR was the method, and the copy in TCRdb shows in-frame clones only, minus some. The data hold about 70,000 clones, with 75% to 90% observed a single time. V was pared by 5 bases and J by 5 bases, with 7 bases of the junction left unmatched. The CDR3 consists of 14 residues. The V gene's germline CDR1 is MDHEN and CDR2 SYDVKM. The data stem from a study of cytomegalovirus exposure and HLA in healthy donors. General study findings and limits: Specific recognition of CMV antigens was confirmed in vitro for a few chains (all CMV-associated). Cytomegalovirus-associated status was assigned to around 160 TCR beta chains.

Material: PBMCs. The chain joins TRBV28 to TRBJ2-3, with 7 bases identical to TRBD2. The origin of this receptor is a woman younger than 45 in good health and CMV-seronegative. CDR3 bases: TGTGCCAGCAGTCGCCGGGGGGAGGGAGATACGCAGTATTTT. It encodes CASSRRGEGDTQYF.